The 21 T cell receptor beta chains reported below all come from one sample, sequenced in a study of tumor and adjacent non-tumor tissue in lung cancer. The template was RNA from unsorted bulk tissue. TCRbeta libraries were built with three rounds of nested PCR, modified from ARM-PCR. TCRdb re-called the multiplex PCR reads with MiXCR, one entry per CDR3 protein. The sample holds roughly 65,000 distinct CDR3 sequences, roughly 60% seen once. Material: lung tumor tissue. The receptors here all came from a man in his forties or fifties with non-small cell lung cancer.

Of note for this clonotype: At one of its ends the junction is not consistent with the germline gene, which may arise from a read error. The chain joins TRBV19 to TRBJ1-1, with D tentatively TRBD1 (6 bases). The CDR3 contains 14 residues. CDR1 and CDR2 from the germline V gene are LNHDA and SQIVND (reference sequence). The DNA for the CDR3 is TGTGCCAGTAGTATAGCCTACCAGGGGACTGAAGCTTCCTTT. Translating gives CASSIAYQGTEASF.

A note on this clonotype: At one of its ends the junction is not consistent with the germline gene, which may arise from a read error. The V call is TRBV6-1, the J call TRBJ1-4; D remains unclear. The CDR3 is 13 amino acids. CDR1 is MNHNS and CDR2 is SASEGT in the germline V gene. CDR3 protein: CANSGLVSSPLFF. The CDR3 DNA reads TGTGCCAACAGTGGATTGGTCTCGAGCCCACTGTTTTTT.

In regard to this clonotype: The junction departs from germline at one end; a sequencing error may be responsible. The chain combines TRBV20-1 with TRBJ2-5; 9 positions agree with TRBD1. The CDR3 has 16 residues. Germline V gives CDR1 DFQATT, CDR2 SNEGSKA (reference sequence). The CDR3 is CSSRGEPGQGSKTQYF. The CDR3 DNA is TGCAGTTCTAGAGGTGAGCCGGGACAGGGATCTAAGACCCAGTACTTC.

On this clonotype itself: This clone may be a read error of a much larger clone one base away. The rearrangement links TRBV11-2 to TRBJ2-7; D perhaps matches TRBD1 (5 bases). The germline V gene encodes CDR1 SGHAT and CDR2 FQNNGV. V lost 1 base and J 1 base, leaving 11 bases between the germline ends. The CDR3 runs to 15 residues. This chain's CDR3 is CASSLGMTDSYEQYF. The DNA of the CDR3 is TGTGCCAGCAGCTTAGGCATGACAGATTCCTACGAGCAGTACTTC. The whole variable domain, remainder taken from reference TRBV11-2 and TRBJ2-7, is EAGVAQSPRYKIIEKRQSVAFWCNPISGHATLYWYQQILGQGPKLLIQFQNNGVVDDSQLPKDRFSAERLKGVDSTLKIQPAKLEDSAVYLCASSLGMTDSYEQYFGPGTRLTVT.

A word on this clonotype: The junction and the germline gene differ at one end; a read error may be behind it. This chain links TRBV28 with TRBJ2-3, with a weak D call TRBD2 (6 bases). Per the germline V gene, CDR1 is MDHEN and CDR2 is SYDVKM. This CDR3 region has 12 residues. CDR3: CASSQLADTRYF. The DNA for the CDR3 is TGTGCCAGCAGCCAACTAGCAGATACGCGGTATTTT.

The chain uses TRBV11-2 and TRBJ2-7; 12 bases match TRBD1. This CDR3 contains 14 residues. Germline V lookup: CDR1 SGHAT, CDR2 FQNNGV. Trimming at V came to 6 bases and at J to 8 bases, leaving 8 bases not matched to a gene. CDR3 sequence (DNA): TGTGCCAGCAGACGGGGACAGGGGGCCTTCAAGCAGTACTTC. Translated: CASRRGQGAFKQYF.

A word on this clonotype: This sequence may be a read error, since a much larger clone differs from it by one base. The CDR3: CASNATSAYEQYF. The DNA for the CDR3 is TGTGCCAGCAATGCTACTAGCGCCTACGAGCAGTACTTC. The gene calls are TRBV11-2 and TRBJ2-7; 7 nucleotides line up with TRBD2. Trimming cost V 7 bases and J 2 bases; bases outside gene matches: 5. The CDR3 contains 13 residues. Germline V CDR1 and CDR2: SGHAT, FQNNGV.

This clonotype was seen ten or more times. The V and J genes are TRBV6-1 and TRBJ2-7, with 7 bases that match TRBD1. The CDR3 runs 14 residues. V gave up 7 bases and J gave up 6 bases; unmatched junction bases: 12. Germline V gene sequence: CDR1 MNHNS, CDR2 SASEGT. CDR3 DNA sequence: TGTGCCAGCACCCCGGGACAGCCCTCCATCGAGCAGTACTTC. Its protein is CASTPGQPSIEQYF.

Only a few counts were recorded for this clonotype. The junction departs from the called germline gene at one end, perhaps through a read error. J is TRBJ1-4 and V is TRBV5-4; D remains unclear. This CDR3 has 13 amino acids. Germline V gene sequence: CDR1 SGHNT, CDR2 YYREEE (reference sequence). This CDR3 reads CANSLDPNEKLFF. The CDR3 DNA reads TGTGCCAACAGCTTGGACCCTAATGAAAAACTGTTTTTT. Combining the CDR3 with reference TRBV5-4 and TRBJ1-4 gives the whole variable domain ETGVTQSPTHLIKTRGQQVTLRCSSQSGHNTVSWYQQALGQGPQFIFQYYREEENGRGNFPPRFSGLQFPNYSSELNVNALELDDSALYLCANSLDPNEKLFFGSGTQLSVL.

This clonotype appeared many times. The V gene is TRBV29-1, the J gene TRBJ2-1; 7 bases are a match to TRBD2. The germline V gene encodes CDR1 SQVTM and CDR2 ANQGSEA. The CDR3 loop spans 17 amino acids. Unmatched junction bases numbered 14, after V lost 1 base and J lost 5 bases. CDR3 protein: CSVEAGGPGPWNNEQFF. The CDR3 DNA follows: TGCAGCGTTGAAGCGGGAGGCCCGGGCCCCTGGAACAATGAGCAGTTCTTC.

V gene TRBV20-1 combines with J gene TRBJ2-7, with D perhaps matching TRBD1 or TRBD2 (5 bases each). This CDR3 spans 14 amino acids. The V end was cut by 8 bases, the J end by 0 bases, with 17 bases between. From germline, CDR1 is DFQATT and CDR2 SNEGSKA (reference sequence). CDR3 sequence: CSPGGRQPSYEQYF. In nucleotides, the CDR3 is TGCAGTCCTGGGGGACGGCAGCCCTCCTACGAGCAGTACTTC.

The chain has TRBV6-1 and TRBJ2-5; 8 nucleotides align to TRBD2. The germline gives CDR1 MNHNS, CDR2 SASEGT. The V gene end was trimmed by 8 bases and the J gene end by 1 base; junction bases not matched to a gene: 3. This CDR3 has 13 amino acids. The CDR3, as DNA: TGTGCCAGCGCAGGACTAGCCCAAGAGACCCAGTACTTC. Translated: CASAGLAQETQYF.

Comments on this clonotype: An end of the junction does not agree with germline; a read error may underlie this. V gene TRBV11-2 combines with J gene TRBJ2-5; possibly TRBD1 for D (7 bases). The CDR3 totals 14 residues. The germline gives CDR1 SGHAT, CDR2 FQNNGV. The CDR3 sequence is CARGGGAVVETQYF. DNA of the CDR3: TGTGCCAGAGGGGGCGGGGCCGTGGTAGAGACTCAGTACTTC.

This chain connects TRBV28 to TRBJ2-7, with TRBD2 matching 11 bases. From germline, CDR1 is MDHEN and CDR2 SYDVKM. V was pared by 6 bases and J by 0 bases, with 4 bases of the junction left unmatched. The CDR3 contains 15 residues. CDR3 DNA: TGTGCCAGCAGAAGACTAGCGGGGAGCTCCTACGAGCAGTACTTC. It yields the protein CASRRLAGSSYEQYF.

This clonotype appeared a few times. The rearrangement joins TRBV5-1 to TRBJ2-5; a possible D gene is TRBD2 (6 bases). Germline loops: CDR1 SGHRS, CDR2 YFSETQ. Trimming cost V 4 bases and J 2 bases, with 12 bases left between them. CDR3 size: 14 residues. The CDR3 nucleotides read TGCGCCAGCAGCCCGGAGGGCCTACAAGAGACCCAGTACTTC. Its protein is CASSPEGLQETQYF.

This clonotype showed up just a few times. A much larger clone lies one base from this, so it may be a read error. The rearrangement joins TRBV10-3 to TRBJ1-5; D not certain. The CDR3 is 13 residues long. Per germline, CDR1 ENHRY and CDR2 SYGVKD. The CDR3 is CVIRGSDNQPQHF. The CDR3 region has the DNA TGTGTCATCAGAGGGTCAGATAATCAGCCCCAGCATTTT.

In the case of this clonotype: Mismatch with germline at one junction end may stem from a read error. This chain connects TRBV11-2 to TRBJ2-5; 9 positions match TRBD1. Germline CDR1 is SGHAT and CDR2 is FQNNGV. The CDR3 is 16 residues long. Written as DNA, the CDR3 is TGTGCCAACAGCTGGGGGACAGGGCCGCTACAAGGGACCCAGTACTTC. Its protein product is CANSWGTGPLQGTQYF.

This clonotype was seen a single time. One junction end does not reproduce the germline sequence, and a read error may be involved. This chain links TRBV29-1 with TRBJ2-2; tentative D call: TRBD2 (5 bases). Germline CDR1 SQVTM, CDR2 ANQGSEA. The CDR3 loop spans 15 amino acids. Here the CDR3 reads CSAIAGLTNTGEPFF. CDR3 in DNA: TGTAGCGCCATTGCCGGCCTCACTAACACCGGGGAGCCGTTTTTT.

As concerns this clonotype: One end of the junction varies from germline; a read error may be responsible. The chain couples TRBV11-3 to TRBJ2-3; 8 positions agree with TRBD2. CDR1 and CDR2 from the germline V gene are SGHNT and YENEEA. The CDR3 sequence is 16 residues long. In DNA, the CDR3 is TGTGCCAGCAGCCCAGGGACTAGGGGGTTTGCAGATACGCAGCACTTT. It translates to CASSPGTRGFADTQHF.

On this clonotype itself: A junction boundary mismatches the germline segment, possibly from a read error. V usage is TRBV4-2 and J usage is TRBJ1-2; D is unclear. The germline V gene has CDR1 LGHNA and CDR2 YNFKEQ. There are 13 residues in the CDR3. This CDR3 reads CTSSPGCNYGYTF. The CDR3 region has the DNA TGTACCAGCAGCCCGGGGTGTAACTATGGCTACACCTTC.

The chain links TRBV25-1 to TRBJ2-5, with 8 positions matching TRBD1. This CDR3 region has 13 residues. V gave up 6 bases and J gave up 5 bases; unmatched junction bases: 5. Looked up from germline, CDR1 is MGHDK and CDR2 is SYGVNS. Here the CDR3 DNA reads TGTGCCAGCAGGATACAGGGGGATGAGACCCAGTACTTC. Protein: CASRIQGDETQYF.